Presented here are 8 T cell receptor beta chains from one specimen sequenced in a study of cytomegalovirus exposure and HLA in healthy donors. Measured with immunoSEQ multiplex PCR; TCRdb has only the in-frame clones, and not every one. Here the sample spans about 110,000 clones, 88% being singletons. Input material: PBMCs. Receptors were obtained from a woman aged 18-29 years in good health and CMV-seronegative.

The genes are TRBV5-6 and TRBJ2-2, with D perhaps TRBD2 (5 bases). The ends were cut back, 0 bases at V and 2 bases at J, with 11 bases in the middle. This CDR3 is built from 16 residues. Germline V lookup: CDR1 SGHDT, CDR2 YYEEEE. The CDR3 DNA is TGTGCCAGCAGCTTGGTGGCTAGCCTTAACACCGGGGAGCTGTTTTTT. Translated: CASSLVASLNTGELFF.

The V call is TRBV9, the J call TRBJ2-2, with 7 bases aligning to TRBD1. The V segment lost 5 bases and the J segment 6 bases; nucleotides outside the gene matches: 13. The CDR3 is 16 amino acids. The germline V gene encodes CDR1 SGDLS and CDR2 YYNGEE. The CDR3 region is CASSDTRGQQAGELFF. CDR3 in DNA: TGTGCCAGCAGTGATACAAGGGGGCAGCAAGCCGGGGAGCTGTTTTTT.

As DNA, the CDR3 is TGTGCCAGCAGTTTATCTTGGGGCCACGAGCAGTACTTC. This codes for CASSLSWGHEQYF. This rearrangement joins TRBV27 to TRBJ2-7, with D maybe TRBD1 (5 bases). CDR1 is MNHEY and CDR2 is SMNVEV in the germline V gene (reference sequence). The CDR3 sequence is 13 residues long. Trimming shortened V by 0 bases and J by 5 bases, and 8 bases separated the two germline ends.

This rearrangement joins TRBV2 to TRBJ1-5; maybe TRBD1 (5 bases). Germline lookup yields CDR1 SNHLY and CDR2 FYNNEI. The CDR3 contains 13 residues. V shed 6 bases and J shed 2 bases, with 8 bases lying between them. CDR3 sequence reads: CASSPGRNQPQHF. Written as DNA, the CDR3 is TGTGCCAGCAGCCCAGGGCGCAATCAGCCCCAGCATTTT.

This clone was counted between two and nine times. This sequence joins TRBV29-1 and TRBJ1-2; tentative D call: TRBD1 (5 bases). With 5 bases removed from V and 7 bases from J, the gap between germline ends came to 11 bases. The V gene's germline CDR1 is SQVTM and CDR2 ANQGSEA. The CDR3 length is 11 residues. The CDR3 region has the DNA TGCAGCGTTCAGGGTACGGGTGGCTACACCTTC. Translation: CSVQGTGGYTF.

The chain is built from TRBV18 and TRBJ2-1; perhaps TRBD2 as D (5 bases). The germline V and J ends were trimmed by 2 bases and 8 bases, with 7 bases remaining between them. The germline CDR1 and CDR2 sequences are KGHSH and LQKENI. The CDR3 spans 12 residues. The CDR3 bases are TGTGCCAGCTCACCAGTGGGAGATGAGCAGTTCTTC. It yields the protein CASSPVGDEQFF.

V and J are TRBV28 and TRBJ1-4; 7 bases are a match to TRBD1. Germline loops: CDR1 MDHEN, CDR2 SYDVKM. V shed 5 bases, J shed 8 bases, and the junction held 8 bases outside the gene matches. This CDR3 spans 14 amino acids. This CDR3 is CASSLDRLEEKLFF. CDR3 coding DNA: TGTGCCAGCAGTCTGGACAGGTTGGAAGAAAAACTGTTTTTT.

This clone was seen only once. The chain joins TRBV30 to TRBJ1-2; 10 bases match TRBD1. The CDR3 extends over 14 amino acids. Germline V gives CDR1 GTSNPN, CDR2 SVGIG (reference sequence). V shed 5 bases, J shed 8 bases, and the junction held 11 bases outside the gene matches. CDR3 residues: CAWDPTGTGDGYTF. The CDR3 coding sequence is TGTGCCTGGGACCCAACCGGGACAGGGGACGGCTACACCTTC.